Each of the 28 T cell receptor beta chains below was sequenced from the same sample in a study of regulatory T cells in long-lasting Graves disease. Indicated time point: newly diagnosed GD, antithyroid drugs for less than 3 months. From PBMCs, RNA was extracted and then used to make the TCR library. Construction of the TCR beta libraries employed iRepertoire HTBI primers in conjunction with Arm-PCR of CDR3 regions. A single record per CDR3 protein comes from TCRdb applying MiXCR to the multiplex PCR reads. The sample yields some 350,000 distinct CDR3 sequences, around 15% seen once. The same specimen was also included in a second study, on T cells in Graves' hyperthyroidism and ophthalmopathy.

The specimen was peripheral blood mononuclear cells (PBMCs), collected at new diagnosis, from a patient treated with antithyroid drugs. The receptors originated from a woman between 18 and 29 years old with Graves disease.

This clonotype was observed a single time. The V call is TRBV11-2, the J call TRBJ2-3, with D tentatively TRBD2 (6 bases). Trimming left V 5 bases short and J 2 bases short, with 20 bases between. This CDR3 comprises 17 residues. Germline V lookup: CDR1 SGHAT, CDR2 FQNNGV. CDR3 nucleotide sequence: TGTGCCAGCAGCCCCGGAGGAGTGGGAGGATACACAGATACGCAGTATTTT. This translates into CASSPGGVGGYTDTQYF.

This clonotype was seen more than once but under ten times. A much larger clone lies a single base off, so this may be a read error. This likely comes from a read error, as the CDR3 has no conserved phenylalanine or tryptophan at its end. V and J are TRBV11-2 and TRBJ2-1, with D uncertain. CDR1 is SGHAT and CDR2 is FQNNGV in the germline V gene. The CDR3 loop spans 13 amino acids. V was cut by 0 bases and J by 4 bases, with 4 bases left in between. DNA for the CDR3: TGTGCCAGCAGCTTAGAACAGTACAATGAGCAGTTCTCC. Amino acid sequence: CASSLEQYNEQFS.

On this clonotype: Germline and junction disagree at one end, which may indicate a read error. The genes are TRBV6-5 and TRBJ2-7; D possibly matches TRBD1 or TRBD2 (5 bases each). Germline lookup yields CDR1 MNHEY and CDR2 SVGAGI. This CDR3 comprises 15 residues. The CDR3 loop is CARSSRGPVAYEQYF. CDR3 sequence (DNA): TGTGCCAGAAGTTCCCGGGGCCCTGTGGCCTACGAGCAGTACTTC.

The sample holds many counts of this clonotype. The genes are TRBV3-1 and TRBJ1-5; D remains ambiguous. Germline CDR1 reads LGHDT; CDR2 reads YNNKEL (reference sequence). The CDR3 sequence is 13 residues long. V lost 8 bases to trimming and J lost 4 bases, with 12 bases between them. In DNA, the CDR3 is TGTGCCAGCTCCCAAGACGTTAATCAGCCCCAGCATTTT. It encodes CASSQDVNQPQHF. Looking up the rest from reference TRBV3-1 and TRBJ1-5 gives the full variable domain: DTAVSQTPKYLVTQMGNDKSIKCEQNLGHDTMYWYKQDSKKFLKIMFSYNNKELIINETVPNRFSPKSPDKAHLNLHINSLELGDSAVYFCASSQDVNQPQHFGDGTRLSIL.

This clonotype was counted at least ten times. The genes are TRBV7-8 and TRBJ2-1; TRBD2 matches at 7 bases. Germline lookup yields CDR1 SGHVS and CDR2 FQNEAQ. The CDR3 contains 16 residues. J lost 5 bases, V lost 0 bases, and 7 bases had no gene match. The CDR3 region has the DNA TGTGCCAGCAGCTTAGCGTTGGCTAGCGGTCACAATGAGCAGTTCTTC. The encoded protein is CASSLALASGHNEQFF.

To note about this clonotype: A read error may explain this, as a much larger clone is one base away. This chain connects TRBV11-2 to TRBJ2-3; 7 positions match TRBD1. V shed 7 bases and J 6 bases; nucleotides not matched to a gene: 7. The CDR3 loop spans 13 amino acids. CDR1 is SGHAT and CDR2 is FQNNGV in the germline V gene. In nucleotides, the CDR3 is TGTGCCAGCACGGGAACAGGGGCCGATACGCAGTATTTT. Protein: CASTGTGADTQYF. Supplemented by reference TRBV11-2 and TRBJ2-3, the full variable domain reads EAGVAQSPRYKIIEKRQSVAFWCNPISGHATLYWYQQILGQGPKLLIQFQNNGVVDDSQLPKDRFSAERLKGVDSTLKIQPAKLEDSAVYLCASTGTGADTQYFGPGTRLTVL.

This clonotype showed up many times. Its ends do not fully match the called genes, so a read error is possible. The rearrangement uses TRBV6-9 and TRBJ1-2, with 9 bases aligning to TRBD1. The CDR3 covers 13 residues. From germline, CDR1 is MNHGY and CDR2 SVAAGI. CDR3 in DNA: TGTGCCAGCAGTTACTCGTATAGGGACAGGGCCTTCTTC. It translates to CASSYSYRDRAFF.

This clonotype appeared many times. The chain employs TRBV28 and TRBJ2-3; the D call may be TRBD1 or TRBD2 (6 bases each). The CDR3 loop spans 14 amino acids. From germline, CDR1 is MDHEN and CDR2 SYDVKM. The ends were cut back, 6 bases at V and 2 bases at J, with 12 bases in the middle. As DNA, the CDR3 is TGTGCCAGCAGAGGGGGGCAGCCCACAGATACGCAGTATTTT. Translated: CASRGGQPTDTQYF.

This clonotype has ten or more counts. The V gene is TRBV6-2 or TRBV6-3, the J gene TRBJ2-3, with 9 bases that match TRBD2. From germline, CDR1 is MNHEY and CDR2 SVGEGT. Unmatched junction bases numbered 10, after V lost 3 bases and J lost 9 bases. The CDR3 is made up of 15 amino acids. DNA of the CDR3: TGTGCCAGCAGTTATTCTAGCGGGGCCCCCGCCACGCAGTATTTT. It encodes CASSYSSGAPATQYF.

This clonotype has just a few counts. The chain carries TRBV10-3 and TRBJ2-7; no reliable D call. The V gene's germline CDR1 is ENHRY and CDR2 SYGVKD. V was cut by 4 bases and J by 2 bases, with 12 bases left in between. CDR3 length: 14 amino acids. This chain's CDR3 is CAISASGLTYEQYF. The DNA for the CDR3 is TGTGCCATCAGTGCGTCAGGCCTGACCTACGAGCAGTACTTC.

This clonotype was picked up one time. The chain is built from TRBV19 and TRBJ2-3, with D uncertain. The CDR3 runs 16 residues. Looked up from germline, CDR1 is LNHDA and CDR2 is SQIVND (reference sequence). Trimming removed 7 bases from V and 0 bases from J, with 17 bases in between. The CDR3 sequence: CASTSQALASTDTQYF. CDR3 DNA: TGTGCCAGTACCAGCCAGGCTTTGGCTAGCACAGATACGCAGTATTTT.

In its sample, this clonotype was seen many times. V usage is TRBV6-5 and J usage is TRBJ2-5, with no clear D. V was trimmed by 2 bases and J by 2 bases, leaving 6 bases between them. The CDR3 is made up of 13 amino acids. From germline, CDR1 is MNHEY and CDR2 SVGAGI. This CDR3 is CASSYTVQETQYF. In nucleotides, the CDR3 is TGTGCCAGCAGTTACACCGTACAAGAGACCCAGTACTTC.

CDR3 sequence reads: CASSGAQGGQPQHF. In DNA form, the CDR3 reads TGTGCCAGCAGCGGAGCGCAGGGGGGTCAGCCCCAGCATTTT. The chain employs TRBV3-1 and TRBJ1-5; 7 bases match TRBD1. The CDR3 has 14 amino acids. The trim removed 5 bases at V and 6 bases at J, leaving 7 bases unmatched. Germline lookup yields CDR1 LGHDT and CDR2 YNNKEL (reference sequence).

For this clonotype: The CDR3 does not close with the conserved phenylalanine or tryptophan, likely indicating a read error. It is unclear where the CDR3 begins or ends on the DNA, so no DNA is shown, and the CDR3 is as TCRdb lists it. The chain carries TRBV20-1 and TRBJ2-1; the DNA was not compared with TRBD2, the D call given in the table. The CDR3 comprises 15 residues, both ends counted. Germline assignment: CDR1 DFQATT and CDR2 SNEGSKA (reference sequence). The CDR3 spells CSASGTSGNTGTQYL.

The chain links TRBV19 to TRBJ2-1; 8 nucleotides align to TRBD2. V gave up 7 bases and J gave up 9 bases; unmatched junction bases: 11. In germline, CDR1 is LNHDA, CDR2 SQIVND (reference sequence). The CDR3 runs to 14 residues. CDR3 in amino acids: CASTGAGDSGEQFF. CDR3 coding DNA: TGTGCCAGTACGGGAGCGGGAGATAGCGGTGAGCAGTTCTTC.

The chain couples TRBV7-9 to TRBJ2-1, with D unresolved. CDR1 is SEHNR and CDR2 is FQNEAQ in the germline V gene (reference sequence). The CDR3 runs to 13 residues. Trimming removed 3 bases from V and 7 bases from J, with 10 bases in between. This CDR3 reads CASSFSGLNEQFF. The CDR3 coding sequence is TGTGCCAGCAGCTTTTCCGGGCTTAATGAGCAGTTCTTC. Based on the CDR3 plus reference TRBV7-9 and TRBJ2-1, the full variable domain is DTGVSQNPRHKITKRGQNVTFRCDPISEHNRLYWYRQTLGQGPEFLTYFQNEAQLEKSRLLSDRFSAERPKGSFSTLEIQRTEQGDSAMYLCASSFSGLNEQFFGPGTRLTVL.

This clonotype was detected only a few times. The CDR3 DNA follows: TGTGCCAGCCGGCGAGCGGGTGCCGAAGAGACCCAGTACTTC. Protein sequence: CASRRAGAEETQYF. This chain joins TRBV2 and TRBJ2-5; a weak D match, TRBD2 (6 bases). Between the trimmed V and J ends, which lost 8 bases and 3 bases, there was a span of 16 bases. The germline gives CDR1 SNHLY, CDR2 FYNNEI. The CDR3 is 14 amino acids.

This clonotype was seen just once. Germline is not matched at one junction end, which may reflect a read error. This chain connects TRBV9 to TRBJ2-5, with TRBD2 matching over 7 bases. Germline V lookup: CDR1 SGDLS, CDR2 YYNGEE. This CDR3 has 17 residues. In DNA, the CDR3 is TGTGCCAGCAGCGTAGATCCGGGAGGAGGTCTACAAGAGTCCCAGTCCTTC. As protein: CASSVDPGGGLQESQSF.

This clonotype was observed a handful of times. CDR3 amino acids: CSVESVRGLNTEAFF. In DNA, the CDR3 is TGCAGCGTTGAATCAGTAAGGGGGCTGAACACTGAAGCTTTCTTT. The chain links TRBV29-1 to TRBJ1-1; 7 positions agree with TRBD1. CDR3 length: 15 residues. The germline gives CDR1 SQVTM, CDR2 ANQGSEA. The V and J ends lost 2 bases and 0 bases, in that order; junction bases with no gene match: 6.

At least ten counts were recorded for this clonotype. This chain connects TRBV19 to TRBJ2-7; TRBD1 might be the D (6 bases). V lost 5 bases and J 5 bases, leaving 13 bases between the germline ends. CDR1 is LNHDA, CDR2 SQIVND, per germline (reference sequence). The CDR3 is 13 residues long. CDR3 amino acids: CASSSRGIDEQYF. CDR3 nucleotides: TGTGCCAGTAGTTCCAGGGGAATCGACGAGCAGTACTTC.

This chain connects TRBV20-1 to TRBJ2-7, with 12 bases aligning to TRBD2. V lost 5 bases to trimming and J lost 3 bases; unmatched junction nucleotides: 5. The V gene's germline CDR1 is DFQATT and CDR2 SNEGSKA (reference sequence). There are 14 residues in the CDR3. CDR3 in amino acids: CSARTSGVVYEQYF. The CDR3 bases are TGCAGTGCTCGGACTAGCGGGGTCGTCTACGAGCAGTACTTC.

This clonotype was picked up many times. The CDR3 DNA reads as TGTGCCAGCTCACCGATTAGCGGAAGCACAGATACGCAGTATTTT. It is translated as CASSPISGSTDTQYF. This chain joins TRBV18 and TRBJ2-3; D might be TRBD2 (6 bases). This CDR3 region has 15 residues. Germline V CDR1 and CDR2: KGHSH, LQKENI. With 3 bases removed from V and 0 bases from J, the gap between germline ends came to 10 bases.

In this sample, this clonotype turned up a few times. J is TRBJ1-4 and V is TRBV11-2, with TRBD1 matching 7 bases. This CDR3 has 15 residues. V was pared by 6 bases and J by 5 bases, with 9 bases of the junction left unmatched. Germline assignment: CDR1 SGHAT and CDR2 FQNNGV. CDR3 sequence: CASRRPGQYNEKLFF. The CDR3, as DNA: TGTGCCAGCAGAAGACCGGGACAGTACAATGAAAAACTGTTTTTT.

This clonotype was detected ten times or more. The chain couples TRBV12-3 or TRBV12-4 to TRBJ1-1; 8 bases align to TRBD1. The CDR3 totals 14 residues. The J segment lost 6 bases and the V segment lost 5 bases, leaving 8 bases of the junction unmatched. CDR3 region: CASSTTGGFPEAFF. The CDR3 bases are TGTGCCAGCAGTACAACAGGGGGTTTTCCTGAAGCTTTCTTT.

This clonotype turned up a few times. V is TRBV6-2 or TRBV6-3 and J is TRBJ2-7; 14 bases agree with TRBD2. The J segment lost 3 bases and the V segment lost 4 bases, leaving 11 bases of the junction unmatched. Germline V gene lookup returns CDR1 MNHEY and CDR2 SVGEGT. The CDR3 length is 18 residues. CDR3 coding DNA: TGTGCCAGCAGTTTCCCCGGACTAGCGGGGGGTCCCTTCTACGAGCAGTACTTC. Protein sequence: CASSFPGLAGGPFYEQYF.

On this clonotype: Mismatch with germline at one junction end may stem from a read error. The chain combines TRBV7-8 with TRBJ1-5; 10 positions agree with TRBD1. This CDR3 has 18 amino acids. CDR1 SGHVS and CDR2 FQNEAQ come from the germline V gene. The CDR3 spells CAISLAPTGGGGNQPQHF. CDR3 nucleotide sequence: TGTGCCATCAGCTTAGCTCCGACAGGGGGCGGCGGCAATCAGCCCCAGCATTTT.

This clonotype was counted ten times or more. The chain combines TRBV28 with TRBJ2-3; the match to TRBD2 covers 7 bases. V lost 5 bases and J lost 2; bases outside the gene matches: 1. CDR1 is MDHEN and CDR2 is SYDVKM in the germline V gene. The CDR3 is made up of 13 amino acids. The CDR3 bases are TGTGCCAGCAGTCGACTAGCCACAGATACGCAGTATTTT. Translating it yields CASSRLATDTQYF.

This clonotype showed up many times. The chain carries TRBV6-1 and TRBJ2-1, with 7 nucleotides matching TRBD1. The CDR3 length is 14 residues. Unmatched junction bases numbered 7, after V lost 4 bases and J lost 7 bases. Germline CDR1 is MNHNS and CDR2 is SASEGT. CDR3 sequence reads: CASSAVTGFNEQFF. In DNA form, the CDR3 reads TGTGCCAGCAGTGCCGTGACAGGGTTTAATGAGCAGTTCTTC.